A single sample gave rise to the 4 T cell receptor beta chains below, sequenced in a study of OX40 agonist ivuxolimab in advanced cancers. The method was immunoSEQ multiplex PCR; TCRdb's version includes in-frame clones alone and lacks a portion of them. This sample yields about 45,000 clones, of which about 90% are seen a single time; over 0.35% belongs to the top ten. Material: CD4+ or CD8+ T cells sorted from blood, obtained in a trial of the OX40 agonist ivuxolimab. Receptors were obtained from an adult with an advanced solid tumor such as melanoma, head and neck, liver or kidney cancer.

This chain joins TRBV7-2 and TRBJ2-3; 9 nucleotides agree with TRBD2. Trimming cost V 6 bases and J 4 bases; bases outside gene matches: 8. Germline-derived CDR1 and CDR2 are SGHTA and FQGNSA. The CDR3 contains 15 residues. The CDR3 loop reads CASRPSGGRSDTQYF. Here the CDR3 DNA reads TGTGCCAGCAGACCAAGCGGGGGGCGTTCAGATACGCAGTATTTT.

V and J are TRBV5-6 and TRBJ1-6, with TRBD1 matching over 7 bases. CDR3 length: 14 residues. Looked up from germline, CDR1 is SGHDT and CDR2 is YYEEEE. V lost 0 bases to trimming and J lost 9 bases; unmatched junction nucleotides: 3. CDR3 residues: CASSLDRGISPLHF. The CDR3 DNA follows: TGTGCCAGCAGCTTGGACAGGGGCATTTCACCCCTCCACTTT.

V usage is TRBV27 and J usage is TRBJ2-7; D might be TRBD1 or TRBD2, each matching 6 bases. CDR3 length: 16 amino acids. V shed 2 bases and J shed 3 bases, with 17 bases lying between them. Germline assignment: CDR1 MNHEY and CDR2 SMNVEV (reference sequence). The CDR3: CASSLDGGWIGYEQYF. DNA for the CDR3: TGTGCCAGCAGTTTAGACGGGGGCTGGATTGGCTACGAGCAGTACTTC.

With regard to this clone: One junction end does not reproduce the germline sequence, and a read error may be involved. The rearrangement links TRBV7-7 to TRBJ2-7; 9 nucleotides line up with TRBD1. This CDR3 is built from 15 residues. Germline CDR1 SSHAT, CDR2 FNYEAQ (reference sequence). This chain's CDR3 is CASSPGTGISSDKYF. The CDR3 DNA reads TGTGCTAGCAGCCCTGGGACAGGGATATCTTCCGATAAGTACTTC. Variable domain in full (rest from reference TRBV7-7 and TRBJ2-7): GAGVSQSPRYKVTKRGQDVTLRCDPISSHATLYWYQQALGQGPEFLTYFNYEAQPDKSGLPSDRFSAERPEGSISTLTIQRTEQRDSAMYRCASSPGTGISSDKYFGPGTRLTVT.